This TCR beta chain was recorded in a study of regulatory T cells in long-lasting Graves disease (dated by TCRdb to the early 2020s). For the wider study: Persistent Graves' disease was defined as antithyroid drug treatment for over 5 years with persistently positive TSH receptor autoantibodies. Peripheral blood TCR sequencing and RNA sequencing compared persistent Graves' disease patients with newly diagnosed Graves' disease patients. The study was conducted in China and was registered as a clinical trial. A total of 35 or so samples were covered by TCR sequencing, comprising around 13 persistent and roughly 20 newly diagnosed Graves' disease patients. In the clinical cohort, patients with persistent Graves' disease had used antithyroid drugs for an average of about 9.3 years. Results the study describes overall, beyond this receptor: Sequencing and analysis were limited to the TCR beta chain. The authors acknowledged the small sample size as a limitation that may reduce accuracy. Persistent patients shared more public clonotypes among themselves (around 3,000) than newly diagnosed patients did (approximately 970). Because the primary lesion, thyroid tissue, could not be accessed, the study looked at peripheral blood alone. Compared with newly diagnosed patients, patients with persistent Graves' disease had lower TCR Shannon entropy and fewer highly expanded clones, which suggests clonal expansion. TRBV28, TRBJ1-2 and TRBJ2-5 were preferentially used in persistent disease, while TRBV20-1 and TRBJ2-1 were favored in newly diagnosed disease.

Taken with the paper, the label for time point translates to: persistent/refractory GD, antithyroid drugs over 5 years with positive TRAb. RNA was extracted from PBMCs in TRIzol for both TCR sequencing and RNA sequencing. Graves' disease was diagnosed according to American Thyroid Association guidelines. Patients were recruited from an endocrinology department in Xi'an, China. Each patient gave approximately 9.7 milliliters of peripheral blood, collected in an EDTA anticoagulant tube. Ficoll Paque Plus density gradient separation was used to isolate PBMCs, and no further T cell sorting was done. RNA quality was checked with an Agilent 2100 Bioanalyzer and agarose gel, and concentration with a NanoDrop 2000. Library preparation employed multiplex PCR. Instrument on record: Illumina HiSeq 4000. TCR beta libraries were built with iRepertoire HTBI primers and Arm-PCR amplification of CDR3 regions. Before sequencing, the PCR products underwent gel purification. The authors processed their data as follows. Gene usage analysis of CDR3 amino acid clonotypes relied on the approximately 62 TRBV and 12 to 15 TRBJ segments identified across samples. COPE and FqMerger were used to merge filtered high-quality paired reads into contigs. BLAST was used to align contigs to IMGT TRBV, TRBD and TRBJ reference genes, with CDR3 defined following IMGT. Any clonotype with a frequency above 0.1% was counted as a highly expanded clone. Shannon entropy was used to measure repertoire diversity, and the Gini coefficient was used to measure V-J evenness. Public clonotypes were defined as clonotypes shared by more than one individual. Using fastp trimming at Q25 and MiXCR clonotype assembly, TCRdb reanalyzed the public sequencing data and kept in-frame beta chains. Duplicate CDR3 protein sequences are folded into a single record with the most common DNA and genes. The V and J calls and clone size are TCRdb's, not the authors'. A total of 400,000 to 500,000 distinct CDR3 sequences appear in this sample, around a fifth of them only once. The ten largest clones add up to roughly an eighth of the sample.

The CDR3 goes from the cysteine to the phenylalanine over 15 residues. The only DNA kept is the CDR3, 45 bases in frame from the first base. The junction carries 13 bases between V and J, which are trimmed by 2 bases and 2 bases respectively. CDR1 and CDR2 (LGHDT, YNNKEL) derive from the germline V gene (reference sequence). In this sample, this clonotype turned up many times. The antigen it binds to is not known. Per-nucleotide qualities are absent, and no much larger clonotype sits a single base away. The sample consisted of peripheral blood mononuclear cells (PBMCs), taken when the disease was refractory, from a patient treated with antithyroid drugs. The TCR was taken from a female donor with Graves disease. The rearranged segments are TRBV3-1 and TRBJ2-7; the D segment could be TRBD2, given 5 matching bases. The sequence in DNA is TGTGCCAGCAGCCAAATACGGGAAGATCCCTACGAGCAGTACTTC. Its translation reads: CASSQIREDPYEQYF.